Each of the 32 T cell receptor beta chains below was sequenced from the same sample in a study of molecular identifiers for immune sequencing clone quantification (dated by TCRdb to about 2018). Receptor libraries were prepared by PCR. Sequencing was carried out with an Illumina HiSeq 4000. TCRdb took the public reads, trimmed them with fastp at Q25, ran MiXCR for clone calling and kept in-frame beta chains. Each CDR3 protein appears once, grouped with its most common genes and DNA. Here the sample has more than 250,000 distinct CDR3 sequences; about 20% occur a single time. Roughly 0.8% of the sample goes to the ten largest clones. What was sequenced was naive CD8+ T cells from blood, with Jurkat cell RNA spiked in. The sample's cell subset or site label, decoded: FACS-sorted CD8+CD4-CCR7+CD45RA+ naive T cells. Every receptor here comes from a human donor in good health. Some libraries in this study had Jurkat cell RNA spiked in.

Turning to this clonotype: A junction end diverges from the germline sequence, so it may reflect a read error. The V and J genes are TRBV28 and TRBJ1-1; tentatively, D is TRBD1 (6 bases). The germline V gene has CDR1 MDHEN and CDR2 SYDVKM. The CDR3 runs to 14 residues. The CDR3 nucleotides are TGTGCCAGCAATCAGGACAGCGTGAACACTGAAGCTCTCTTT. Its protein is CASNQDSVNTEALF.

This clonotype was seen many times. The rearrangement joins TRBV6-5 to TRBJ2-1, with TRBD1 matching 9 bases. Germline assignment: CDR1 MNHEY and CDR2 SVGAGI. The ends lost 2 bases at V and 9 bases at J; junction bases unmatched: 11. The CDR3 sequence is 16 residues long. CDR3 residues: CASSYGGQGPYGEQFF. The CDR3 bases are TGTGCCAGCAGTTACGGGGGACAGGGTCCCTATGGTGAGCAGTTCTTC.

This clonotype was counted ten times or more. This chain joins TRBV2 and TRBJ1-5; TRBD1 agrees at 10 bases. The trim removed 4 bases at V and 7 bases at J, leaving 10 bases unmatched. CDR1 is SNHLY, CDR2 FYNNEI, per germline. This CDR3 is built from 16 residues. The CDR3 protein is CASSVPRDRGWQPQHF. CDR3 nucleotide sequence: TGTGCCAGCAGTGTCCCCCGGGACAGGGGTTGGCAGCCCCAGCATTTT.

On this clonotype itself: Germline is not matched at one junction end, which may reflect a read error. The rearrangement joins TRBV6-2 or TRBV6-3 to TRBJ2-7, with TRBD2 identical over 9 bases. The germline CDR1 and CDR2 sequences are MNHEY and SVGEGT. CDR3 length: 16 amino acids. The CDR3: CAGSYGQSGRSYEQYF. Here the CDR3 DNA reads TGTGCCGGCAGTTACGGACAAAGCGGGAGGTCTTACGAGCAGTACTTC.

The rearrangement links TRBV11-2 to TRBJ2-3, with D perhaps matching TRBD2 (6 bases). The V and J ends lost 5 bases and 5 bases respectively, with 17 bases between them. Germline values: CDR1 SGHAT, CDR2 FQNNGV. There are 15 residues in the CDR3. The CDR3 sequence: CASSPPLGGRDTQYF. CDR3 coding DNA: TGTGCCAGCAGCCCCCCTCTGGGGGGAAGAGATACGCAGTATTTT. The full variable domain, in which reference TRBV11-2 and TRBJ2-3 provide the parts outside the CDR3, is EAGVAQSPRYKIIEKRQSVAFWCNPISGHATLYWYQQILGQGPKLLIQFQNNGVVDDSQLPKDRFSAERLKGVDSTLKIQPAKLEDSAVYLCASSPPLGGRDTQYFGPGTRLTVL.

To note about this clonotype: A much larger clone is a single base away; this may be a read error. This rearrangement joins TRBV2 to TRBJ1-6, with TRBD1 as a possible D gene (5 bases). CDR1 SNHLY and CDR2 FYNNEI come from the germline V gene. The CDR3 has 13 amino acids. The CDR3 sequence: CVSFGQGGSPLHF. The CDR3 coding sequence is TGTGTCAGCTTTGGCCAGGGTGGTTCACCCCTCCACTTT. The complete variable domain, with remaining parts taken from reference TRBV2 and TRBJ1-6, reads EPEVTQTPSHQVTQMGQEVILRCVPISNHLYFYWYRQILGQKVEFLVSFYNNEISEKSEIFDDQFSVERPDGSNFTLKIRSTKLEDSAMYFCVSFGQGGSPLHFGNGTRLTVT.

This clonotype showed up many times. The chain couples TRBV5-6 to TRBJ1-1; D perhaps matches TRBD1 (5 bases). The CDR3 is made up of 14 amino acids. With 3 bases removed from V and 0 bases from J, the gap between germline ends came to 9 bases. CDR1 and CDR2 from the germline V gene are SGHDT and YYEEEE. The CDR3 DNA reads as TGTGCCAGCAGCTCGGACACCCTGAACACTGAAGCTTTCTTT. This codes for CASSSDTLNTEAFF.

This clonotype showed up many times. The J gene is TRBJ2-3, the V gene TRBV7-9; no firm D call. The germline CDR1 and CDR2 sequences are SEHNR and FQNEAQ (reference sequence). The CDR3 consists of 13 residues. With 2 bases removed from V and 7 bases from J, the gap between germline ends came to 10 bases. CDR3 in amino acids: CASSLSEKNTQYF. The CDR3 DNA sequence: TGTGCCAGCAGCTTATCTGAGAAAAATACGCAGTATTTT.

This clonotype was recorded many times. As the CDR3 is not closed by the conserved phenylalanine or tryptophan, this likely results from a read error. V and J are TRBV25-1 and TRBJ2-3, with 7 bases matching TRBD2. The CDR3 contains 14 residues. V trimming: 4 bases; J trimming: 2 bases; junction bases outside the gene matches: 3. The germline gives CDR1 MGHDK, CDR2 SYGVNS. CDR3 in amino acids: CASSGLAATDTQYL. The CDR3 DNA reads TGTGCCAGCAGTGGACTAGCAGCCACAGATACGCAGTATTTA.

The CDR3, as DNA: TGTGCCAGCAGCTTAGCAACGGGACTAGCGGGAGGAACCACAGATACGCAGTATTTT. Residues: CASSLATGLAGGTTDTQYF. V gene TRBV7-9 combines with J gene TRBJ2-3, with TRBD2 matching 15 bases. The CDR3 spans 19 residues. The junction had 6 bases not matched to a gene; V was cut back by 0 bases and J by 2 bases. CDR1 is SEHNR, CDR2 FQNEAQ, per germline (reference sequence).

Remarks on this clonotype: One junction end disagrees with the germline gene, perhaps due to a read error. V is TRBV9 and J is TRBJ2-3; the match to TRBD2 covers 9 bases. The CDR3 consists of 16 residues. CDR1 and CDR2 (germline): SGDLS, YYNGEE. This CDR3 is CAGSVEASGTADTQYF. The DNA for the CDR3 is TGTGCCGGCAGCGTAGAAGCTAGCGGGACAGCAGATACGCAGTATTTT.

This clonotype appeared once. The V call is TRBV29-1, the J call TRBJ2-3; TRBD1 matches at 10 bases. The CDR3 covers 14 residues. Germline V gene lookup returns CDR1 SQVTM and CDR2 ANQGSEA. V shed 2 bases, J shed 6 bases, and the junction held 5 bases outside the gene matches. The CDR3: CSVETTGGGDTQYF. In DNA form, the CDR3 reads TGCAGCGTTGAAACGACAGGGGGCGGCGATACGCAGTATTTT.

Concerning this clonotype: This sequence may be a read error, since a much larger clone differs from it by one base. The chain uses TRBV7-2 and TRBJ2-3, with 13 bases fitting TRBD2. Unmatched junction bases numbered 11, after V lost 4 bases and J lost 10 bases. The germline V gene has CDR1 SGHTA and CDR2 FQGNSA. CDR3 length equals 16 residues. CDR3 sequence: CASSSTGGTSGDAQYF. The CDR3 DNA reads as TGTGCCAGCAGCTCGACGGGCGGGACTAGCGGGGATGCGCAGTATTTT.

The chain recombines TRBV4-1 with TRBJ1-2, with a possible D match to TRBD1 (5 bases). Trimming removed 0 bases from V and 4 bases from J, with 12 bases in between. The CDR3 spans 15 residues. Germline V lookup: CDR1 MGHRA, CDR2 YSYEKL. The CDR3 bases are TGCGCCAGCAGCCAAGAACCAGGGTATAGCTATGGCTACACCTTC. Protein sequence: CASSQEPGYSYGYTF.

As for this clonotype: No conserved phenylalanine or tryptophan is present at the end of the CDR3, so a read error is the likely explanation. The chain joins TRBV6-2 or TRBV6-3 to TRBJ1-1; D may be TRBD1 (5 bases). This CDR3 is 14 amino acids long. Trimming pared 10 bases from V and 4 bases from J, leaving 19 bases between. Germline assignment: CDR1 MNHEY and CDR2 SVGEGT. In DNA form, the CDR3 reads TGTGCCAACAGCCCGGTGGGGGGAGGCACTGAAGCTTTCCTT. Its translation: CANSPVGGGTEAFL.

The V and J genes are TRBV20-1 and TRBJ2-7, with D possibly being TRBD2 (6 bases). The germline V and J ends were trimmed by 3 bases and 5 bases, with 17 bases remaining between them. CDR3 length: 14 amino acids. The germline CDR1 and CDR2 sequences are DFQATT and SNEGSKA (reference sequence). The CDR3 protein is CSARPLEGVHEQYF. CDR3 DNA sequence: TGCAGTGCTAGGCCCTTGGAGGGTGTCCACGAGCAGTACTTC.

This clonotype turned up a few times. This rearrangement joins TRBV20-1 to TRBJ2-7; 14 bases map to TRBD2. The germline V gene encodes CDR1 DFQATT and CDR2 SNEGSKA (reference sequence). The CDR3 runs to 16 residues. With 6 bases clipped from V and 3 bases from J, the junction kept 10 bases outside the gene matches. The chain's CDR3 is CSAKQPGTSGSYEQYF. In DNA, the CDR3 is TGCAGTGCCAAGCAGCCAGGGACTAGCGGGAGCTACGAGCAGTACTTC.

This clonotype was counted between two and nine times. The J gene is TRBJ1-2, the V gene TRBV4-2; the D gene is possibly TRBD1 (5 bases). V lost 0 bases to trimming and J lost 6 bases, with 14 bases between them. The CDR3 consists of 15 residues. Germline V gene lookup returns CDR1 LGHNA and CDR2 YNFKEQ. CDR3 coding DNA: TGTGCCAGCAGCCAAGAATTCAGGGACGGGCATGGCTACACCTTC. Its protein product is CASSQEFRDGHGYTF.

This clonotype was seen ten or more times. J is TRBJ1-3 and V is TRBV27; D is ambiguous. Trimming cost V 4 bases and J 0 bases, with 10 bases left between them. Germline values: CDR1 MNHEY, CDR2 SMNVEV (reference sequence). The CDR3 contains 15 residues. CDR3 sequence: CASSSDGSSGNTIYF. Written as DNA, the CDR3 is TGTGCCAGCAGTTCGGACGGAAGCTCTGGAAACACCATATATTTT.

In this sample, this clonotype turned up many times. This rearrangement joins TRBV30 to TRBJ1-1; no definite D call. The length of the CDR3 is 13 residues. The V gene lost 1 base and the J gene lost 4 bases, with 10 bases spanning the gap. Germline loops: CDR1 GTSNPN, CDR2 SVGIG (reference sequence). CDR3 sequence (DNA): TGTGCCTGGAGTGAATCCAGCGGCACTGAAGCTTTCTTT. As protein: CAWSESSGTEAFF.

Many counts were recorded for this clonotype. This chain uses TRBV2 with TRBJ2-6, with unresolved D. This CDR3 spans 17 amino acids. Trimming removed 2 bases at V and 0 bases at J, with 11 bases between. Looked up from germline, CDR1 is SNHLY and CDR2 is FYNNEI. CDR3 DNA: TGTGCCAGCAGTGAATGGGCCATCGACTCTGGGGCCAACGTCCTGACTTTC. This gives the protein CASSEWAIDSGANVLTF.

This clonotype was observed many times. The V and J genes are TRBV14 and TRBJ1-5, with 7 bases matching TRBD1. The CDR3 is 14 residues long. V lost 2 bases to trimming and J lost 6 bases; unmatched junction nucleotides: 4. CDR1 is SGHDN, CDR2 FVKESK, per germline. The CDR3: CASSQPDRAQPQHF. The CDR3 DNA reads TGTGCCAGCAGCCAACCCGACAGGGCTCAGCCCCAGCATTTT.

There are a few counts of this clonotype. This chain joins TRBV27 and TRBJ2-7; D remains unclear. The CDR3 runs 14 residues. Germline CDR1 MNHEY, CDR2 SMNVEV (reference sequence). Between the trimmed V and J ends, which lost 0 bases and 3 bases, there was a span of 9 bases. The CDR3 sequence is CASSLSRTYYEQYF. The CDR3 DNA is TGTGCCAGCAGTTTATCCCGGACGTACTACGAGCAGTACTTC.

A remark on this clonotype: One base away lies a much larger clone, so this may be a sequencing read error. The rearrangement links TRBV24-1 to TRBJ2-1; TRBD1 matches at 7 bases. This CDR3 is 15 amino acids long. V was pared by 4 bases and J by 7 bases, with 9 bases of the junction left unmatched. Germline V CDR1 and CDR2: KGHDR, SFDVKD. The CDR3 region has the DNA TGTGCCACCAGTGACCGTGGACAGGATTGGAATGAGCAGTTCTTC. Translating it yields CATSDRGQDWNEQFF.

This sequence joins TRBV12-5 and TRBJ2-7; TRBD1 matches at 8 bases. V trimming: 4 bases; J trimming: 6 bases; junction bases outside the gene matches: 5. The germline gives CDR1 LGHNT, CDR2 FRNRAP. The CDR3 totals 13 residues. The CDR3 loop reads CASGSATGVEQYF. Written as DNA, the CDR3 is TGTGCTAGTGGTTCGGCGACAGGGGTCGAGCAGTACTTC.

This clonotype was picked up a small number of times. This chain joins TRBV6-2 or TRBV6-3 and TRBJ2-7; D is undetermined. The CDR3 is 13 residues long. Trimming left V 5 bases short and J 3 bases short, with 11 bases between. CDR1 and CDR2 (germline): MNHEY, SVGEGT. The CDR3 sequence: CASSPGSFYEQYF. CDR3 bases: TGTGCCAGCAGTCCCGGGTCTTTCTACGAGCAGTACTTC.

This clonotype was counted many times. This rearrangement joins TRBV20-1 to TRBJ2-7; 12 positions agree with TRBD2. Germline loops: CDR1 DFQATT, CDR2 SNEGSKA (reference sequence). The CDR3 spans 14 residues. Unmatched junction bases numbered 4, after V lost 5 bases and J lost 2 bases. The CDR3 here is CSAETSGGPYEQYF. In DNA form, the CDR3 reads TGCAGTGCTGAGACTAGCGGGGGACCCTACGAGCAGTACTTC.

As for this clonotype: A much larger clone differs from this one at a single base, so this may be a read error. The CDR3 spells CANSDSNYGYTF. CDR3 nucleotide sequence: TGTGCCAACAGTGACAGTAACTATGGCTACACCTTC. V is TRBV2 and J is TRBJ1-2; possible D gene TRBD1, 5 bases. CDR3 length: 12 residues. The germline gives CDR1 SNHLY, CDR2 FYNNEI.

This clonotype has a handful of counts. This CDR3 is CASSLAGQGAIDTQYF. CDR3 bases: TGTGCCAGCAGCTTAGCCGGACAGGGGGCAATAGATACGCAGTATTTT. This chain uses TRBV7-9 with TRBJ2-3, with 11 nucleotides matching TRBD1. The CDR3 covers 16 residues. Germline V gene data show CDR1 as SEHNR and CDR2 as FQNEAQ (reference sequence). V was pared by 0 bases and J by 5 bases, with 4 bases of the junction left unmatched.

This clonotype was counted many times. The rearrangement uses TRBV4-2 and TRBJ2-3; tentative D call: TRBD1 (7 bases). Between the trimmed V and J ends, which lost 0 bases and 0 bases, there was a span of 13 bases. The germline V gene has CDR1 LGHNA and CDR2 YNFKEQ. CDR3 length equals 17 residues. The CDR3 nucleotides are TGTGCCAGCAGCCAAGATCCAGGGGGAGGTAGCACAGATACGCAGTATTTT. This encodes CASSQDPGGGSTDTQYF.

This clonotype has just a few counts. Being one base from a much bigger clone, this may be a read error. This sequence joins TRBV7-8 and TRBJ2-5; either TRBD1 or TRBD2 may supply D (5 bases each). CDR1 and CDR2 from the germline V gene are SGHVS and FQNEAQ. V shed 0 bases and J shed 4 bases, with 9 bases lying between them. CDR3 length equals 14 residues. In DNA form, the CDR3 reads TGTGCCAGCAGCTTAGCGGGACCCGGAGAGACCCAGTACTTC. Its protein product is CASSLAGPGETQYF.

The V and J genes are TRBV4-3 and TRBJ2-5; 12 bases map to TRBD2. Per the germline V gene, CDR1 is LGHNA and CDR2 is YSLEER. V trimming: 0 bases; J trimming: 5 bases; junction bases outside the gene matches: 10. The CDR3 is made up of 18 amino acids. The CDR3 DNA reads TGCGCCAGCAGCCAAGATGAGGGCGGACTAGCGGGATTTGAGACCCAGTACTTC. It yields the protein CASSQDEGGLAGFETQYF.